This T cell receptor beta chain came from a study of cytomegalovirus exposure and HLA in healthy donors. The PCR contained 60 Vbeta and 13 Jbeta primers. Clones were read by immunoSEQ multiplex PCR, and TCRdb kept only the in-frame ones, dropping some. Of approximately 130,000 clones listed, 85% are singletons. The CDR3 is 15 residues long. Germline values: CDR1 MNHEY, CDR2 SVGAGI. V lost 6 bases, J lost 5 bases, and 11 bases stayed unmatched. The chain couples TRBV6-5 to TRBJ2-3, with 7 bases lining up with TRBD2. The TCR comes from a woman aged 25 to 39 in good health and CMV-seropositive. Sequenced: PBMCs. This CDR3 reads CASRASGAEKDTQYF. DNA for the CDR3: TGTGCCAGCAGAGCCAGCGGGGCGGAAAAAGATACGCAGTATTTT.